This TCR beta chain emerged from a study of T cell repertoires in cytomegalovirus infection. The wider study: It can be stated that public TCR beta signatures indicated CMV infection as well as a matching HLA type. Study observations and caveats: HLA-C-restricted CMV-specific TCR beta clonotypes prevailed in the ex vivo response.

TCRdb reprocessed the reads via MiXCR and lists one record per CDR3 protein. The sample consists of under 350,000 distinct CDR3 sequences, roughly a fifth of them appearing once. Germline values: CDR1 MNHEY, CDR2 SMNVEV (reference sequence). With 7 bases removed from V and 7 bases from J, the gap between germline ends came to 14 bases. This CDR3 has 13 amino acids. Notes on this clonotype: No antigen is known for it.

This sequence originates from a human donor in good health (CMV status not recorded). Some clones in this sample may be carry-over from other donors' samples. V and J are TRBV27 and TRBJ2-1, with D possibly being TRBD1 (6 bases). Sequencing used cultured PBMCs, obtained from culture after CMV antigen stimulation. The CDR3 protein is CASNVVTGNEQFF. CDR3 sequence (DNA): TGTGCCAGCAATGTCGTAACAGGGAATGAGCAGTTCTTC.